What follows is one T cell receptor beta chain and its context. The clone's antigen remains unknown. Base qualities are not at hand, and no much larger clone is one base apart. The CDR3 numbers 13 residues from cysteine through phenylalanine. The sequence is cut down to CDR3 DNA, 39 bases in frame from base 1. The germline V gene encodes CDR1 SGHTA and CDR2 FQGTGA. V is clipped by 1 base and J by 8 bases, and the sequence between their germline boundaries is 9 bases long. The record originates from a study of human T cells and chemical hapten exposure (dated by TCRdb to 2020 to 2022). About the investigation overall: For sensitization, 2% DPC in acetone was applied to a roughly 2 cm by roughly 2 cm area of upper inner arm skin. Most of the patients in the cohort were female, and the cohort covered alopecia areata with under or over 50% scalp involvement, alopecia totalis and alopecia universalis. For TCR sequencing, blood came from over 25 alopecia patients at anywhere from one to four time points (pre-sensitization, 2, 6 and 24 weeks). Blood was sampled from patients pre-sensitization (week 0) and at 2, 6 and about 24 weeks after DPC sensitization. Patch testing was performed on the upper back with Finn chambers containing 0.01% DPC, and the patch tests were scored after 6 days according to International Contact Dermatitis Research Group standards. Weekly therapeutic DPC doses were additionally applied to the scalp of patients throughout the roughly 23-week study period. The libraries were sequenced as a pool, and the TCR yield per sample differed mostly because of small variations in library volumes within the pool. The study tracked peripheral blood TCR repertoire changes in vivo during primary and secondary sensitization to the hapten diphenylcyclopropenone (DPC) in alopecia patients. What the study reported, not specific to this receptor: DPC sensitization did not change the number of TCRs with a frequency above 1 in 1000, and there was no evidence of changes in global repertoire structure. Patch test score correlated positively with the number of PT1 expanded TCRs, reaching significance at thresholds 8, 16 and 32 but not at 4. All patients had alopecia, a presumed autoimmune disease, so their immune response might differ from that of healthy individuals. Repeated subsampling changed both the strength of the expansion versus patch-test correlation and the threshold at which that correlation became significant. Compared with pre-sensitization or healthy control sets, expanded TCRs formed significantly more large CDR3 similarity clusters, which is consistent with antigen-driven responses.

The sample's time point label is to be understood as: patch test 1, 2 weeks after DPC sensitization. The treatment or condition label here, explained by the study, means: therapeutic diphenylcyclopropenone sensitization with weekly scalp DPC. Blood at each patch-test visit was drawn before the patch test was applied. Eligible patients were aged 18 to 70, diagnosed with alopecia, deemed suitable for DPC therapy, and excluded if pregnant. Total RNA was extracted from unfractionated whole blood that had been collected in Tempus Blood RNA tubes. The library was obtained by RACE. Sequenced using a NextSeq 500. During library preparation, unique molecular identifiers were attached to individual cDNA molecules so that TCRs could be counted in a quantitative, reproducible way. From each blood RNA sample, both TCR alpha and TCR beta chains were sequenced. The paper's data handling went like this. A median of about 87,000 TCRs per sample was observed, with a range of about 23,224 to 700,000. The Decombinator software suite was used to annotate the V, J and CDR3 of the TCR reads. Every sample was subsampled to the same number of TCRs (28,000) for the PS versus PT1 abundance plots. TCRs were defined as expanded if absent before sensitization and observed at least eight times at the 2-week time point. The raw public reads went through TCRdb reprocessing: fastp at Q25, MiXCR clone calling, in-frame beta chains kept. Under each unique CDR3 protein, matching rows form one entry showing the most common genes and DNA. The V and J calls here are based on TCRdb, not the publication. Recorded for this sample are 380,000 or so distinct CDR3 sequences; more than 4.5% of them occurred a single time. Under 2.5% of the sample comes from the top ten.

The rearrangement joined TRBV7-3 to TRBJ1-5; the D gene identity is not certain. Sequenced material: whole blood, taken in connection with sensitization to the hapten diphenylcyclopropenone (DPC). The receptor comes from a woman between 45 and 65 years old with alopecia areata. Some clones in this sample may be carry-over from other donors' samples. CDR3 loop: CASSLMPSKPQHF. Here is the DNA: TGTGCCAGCAGCTTAATGCCCAGCAAGCCCCAGCATTTT.